One and the same sample provided the 28 T cell receptor beta chains below, sequenced in a study of blood T cell repertoires in COVID-19. The data were produced by immunoSEQ multiplex PCR, yet TCRdb's version contains in-frame clones alone and is incomplete. The sample includes about 400,000 clones, around 90% of them seen just once. Sample: PBMCs or T cells enriched from blood (not recorded which). These receptors all stem from a woman aged 35 to 49 with acute COVID-19.

This chain joins TRBV5-1 and TRBJ1-1; tentatively, D is TRBD1 (5 bases). The V end lost 4 bases, the J end lost 3 bases, and 19 bases lay between the germline ends. The CDR3 covers 16 residues. Germline lookup yields CDR1 SGHRS and CDR2 YFSETQ. The CDR3 region is CASSLNGRAGDTEAFF. The CDR3 DNA follows: TGCGCCAGCAGCCTTAACGGGAGGGCGGGGGACACTGAAGCTTTCTTT.

The chain carries TRBV5-4 and TRBJ2-3; no clear D gene. The ends were cut back, 0 bases at V and 2 bases at J, with 10 bases in the middle. The CDR3 runs to 15 residues. Germline-derived CDR1 and CDR2 are SGHNT and YYREEE (reference sequence). The CDR3 DNA reads TGTGCCAGCAGCTTGGGTGACGCGGTCACAGATACGCAGTATTTT. Its protein product is CASSLGDAVTDTQYF.

The gene calls are TRBV6-5 and TRBJ1-4; 10 bases agree with TRBD1. The CDR3 covers 14 residues. Germline lookup yields CDR1 MNHEY and CDR2 SVGAGI. V was clipped by 7 bases and J by 8 bases; unmatched bases: 7. For the CDR3, the DNA is TGTGCCAGCAACGACAGGGGGCCGCAAGAAAAACTGTTTTTT. Translated: CASNDRGPQEKLFF.

This chain joins TRBV20-1 and TRBJ1-2; TRBD1 agrees at 9 bases. V shed 3 bases and J 6 bases; nucleotides not matched to a gene: 5. Germline CDR1 and CDR2: DFQATT and SNEGSKA (reference sequence). The CDR3 spans 13 residues. The CDR3 here is CSASRTGDDGYTF. The CDR3 nucleotides read TGCAGTGCTAGTAGGACAGGGGATGATGGCTACACCTTC.

The chain joins TRBV11-2 to TRBJ1-2, with TRBD1 as a possible D gene (5 bases). CDR3 length: 16 residues. Germline V lookup: CDR1 SGHAT, CDR2 FQNNGV. V gave up 0 bases and J gave up 5 bases, with 16 bases separating them. CDR3 residues: CASSLDSALGPYGYTF. CDR3 sequence (DNA): TGTGCCAGCAGCTTAGATTCGGCGTTGGGGCCGTATGGCTACACCTTC. Full variable domain (remainder filled in from reference TRBV11-2 and TRBJ1-2): EAGVAQSPRYKIIEKRQSVAFWCNPISGHATLYWYQQILGQGPKLLIQFQNNGVVDDSQLPKDRFSAERLKGVDSTLKIQPAKLEDSAVYLCASSLDSALGPYGYTFGSGTRLTVV.

This chain joins TRBV2 and TRBJ2-5; D is uncertain. This CDR3 has 12 residues. Per germline, CDR1 SNHLY and CDR2 FYNNEI. The V gene lost 8 bases and the J gene lost 5 bases, with 12 bases spanning the gap. The DNA of the CDR3 is TGTGCCAGCGAGATGTCCCACGAGACCCAGTACTTC. It codes for CASEMSHETQYF.

This clone was seen a few times. The rearrangement uses TRBV6-1 and TRBJ2-7; TRBD2 might be the D (6 bases). Per the germline V gene, CDR1 is MNHNS and CDR2 is SASEGT. Between the trimmed V and J ends, which lost 2 bases and 5 bases, there was a span of 16 bases. The CDR3 spans 15 residues. The CDR3 loop is CASSEYSGVADEQYF. In DNA, the CDR3 is TGTGCCAGCAGTGAATACTCGGGGGTGGCGGACGAGCAGTACTTC.

V is TRBV7-9 and J is TRBJ1-2; 7 bases agree with TRBD1. CDR1 and CDR2 from the germline V gene are SEHNR and FQNEAQ (reference sequence). The CDR3 length is 14 residues. V was pared by 7 bases and J by 1 base, with 6 bases of the junction left unmatched. CDR3 residues: CASNRDSLNYGYTF. For the CDR3, the DNA is TGTGCCAGCAACCGGGACAGCCTTAACTATGGCTACACCTTC.

V gene TRBV6-5 combines with J gene TRBJ1-1, with D possibly being TRBD1 (5 bases). In germline, CDR1 is MNHEY, CDR2 SVGAGI. Trimming took 0 bases from V and 6 from J, leaving 8 bases between them. The CDR3 runs 13 residues. CDR3 DNA: TGTGCCAGCAGTTACTCGACAGCGCCTGAAGCTTTCTTT. Protein sequence: CASSYSTAPEAFF.

The rearrangement joins TRBV19 to TRBJ1-1; maybe TRBD1 (5 bases). The V end lost 9 bases, the J end lost 6 bases, and 17 bases lay between the germline ends. CDR1 and CDR2 (germline): LNHDA, SQIVND (reference sequence). The CDR3 length is 13 residues. The CDR3: CASNTRVSAEAFF. DNA of the CDR3: TGTGCCAGCAACACCAGGGTGAGCGCTGAAGCTTTCTTT.

This rearrangement joins TRBV12-3 or TRBV12-4 to TRBJ2-5; the D gene is possibly TRBD1 (5 bases). The V end was cut by 3 bases, the J end by 5 bases, with 7 bases between. This CDR3 contains 12 residues. CDR3 sequence reads: CASSFQGETQYF. The CDR3, as DNA: TGTGCCAGCAGTTTTCAGGGTGAGACCCAGTACTTC.

The V gene is TRBV7-9, the J gene TRBJ2-5; 13 positions agree with TRBD2. CDR3 length: 18 residues. Losses at the gene ends were 2 bases for V and 5 bases for J; bases not matched to a gene: 11. CDR1 and CDR2 (germline): SEHNR, FQNEAQ (reference sequence). The CDR3 is CASSLRTSGGVPRETQYF. In nucleotides, the CDR3 is TGTGCCAGCAGCTTAAGAACTAGCGGGGGGGTACCGCGTGAGACCCAGTACTTC.

The V call is TRBV9, the J call TRBJ2-5, with TRBD2 matching 14 bases. V lost 4 bases, J lost 1 base, and 3 bases stayed unmatched. Germline CDR1 and CDR2: SGDLS and YYNGEE. CDR3 size: 16 residues. This CDR3 is CASSQGTSGGQETQYF. The CDR3, as DNA: TGTGCCAGCAGCCAAGGGACTAGCGGGGGCCAAGAGACCCAGTACTTC.

This clone was detected once. The gene calls are TRBV6-5 and TRBJ1-6; weak D call: TRBD1 (5 bases). Trimming shortened V by 6 bases and J by 9 bases, and 18 bases separated the two germline ends. Germline assignment: CDR1 MNHEY and CDR2 SVGAGI. The length of the CDR3 is 15 residues. The CDR3 coding sequence is TGTGCCAGCAGCCTCATTAATGGGGCAGGTTCACCCCTCCACTTT. As protein: CASSLINGAGSPLHF.

The chain has TRBV9 and TRBJ1-1; 8 bases are shared with TRBD1. CDR3 length: 15 residues. Germline lookup yields CDR1 SGDLS and CDR2 YYNGEE. V lost 4 bases to trimming and J lost 4 bases; unmatched junction nucleotides: 9. The CDR3 loop reads CASSRSGGQSTEAFF. The DNA for the CDR3 is TGTGCCAGCAGCAGGTCAGGGGGCCAGAGCACTGAAGCTTTCTTT.

V and J are TRBV7-9 and TRBJ2-1, with D uncertain. From germline, CDR1 is SEHNR and CDR2 FQNEAQ (reference sequence). The CDR3 is 13 amino acids. Trimming stripped 4 bases from V and 3 bases from J, with 7 bases between. The CDR3 bases are TGTGCCAGCAGCTCCATACTCTACAATGAGCAGTTCTTC. Translated, it gives CASSSILYNEQFF.

V and J are TRBV3-1 (or the pseudogene TRBV3-2) and TRBJ2-7; 8 bases line up with TRBD2. The V gene's germline CDR1 is LGHDT and CDR2 YNNKEL (reference sequence). The V and J ends lost 1 base and 2 bases, in that order; junction bases with no gene match: 4. The length of the CDR3 is 15 residues. The CDR3 nucleotides are TGTGCCAGCAGCCAAGTTGTGACTAGCGCCTACGAGCAGTACTTC. Its protein product is CASSQVVTSAYEQYF.

The V gene is TRBV7-2, the J gene TRBJ2-5; TRBD2 matches at 8 bases. From germline, CDR1 is SGHTA and CDR2 FQGNSA. The CDR3 covers 15 residues. Trimming cost V 3 bases and J 2 bases; bases outside gene matches: 5. CDR3 sequence reads: CASSFQRGGQETQYF. The DNA for the CDR3 is TGTGCCAGCAGCTTCCAACGGGGGGGTCAAGAGACCCAGTACTTC.

V is TRBV25-1 and J is TRBJ1-1; D remains ambiguous. CDR3 length: 14 amino acids. The ends were cut back, 3 bases at V and 4 bases at J, with 12 bases in the middle. In germline, CDR1 is MGHDK, CDR2 SYGVNS. The CDR3 here is CASSDMRHITEAFF. In nucleotides, the CDR3 is TGTGCCAGCAGTGATATGAGACACATCACTGAAGCTTTCTTT. The complete variable domain, with remaining parts taken from reference TRBV25-1 and TRBJ1-1, reads EADIYQTPRYLVIGTGKKITLECSQTMGHDKMYWYQQDPGMELHLIHYSYGVNSTEKGDLSSESTVSRIRTEHFPLTLESARPSHTSQYLCASSDMRHITEAFFGQGTRLTVV.

The chain carries TRBV9 and TRBJ1-2; no clear D gene. The CDR3 covers 16 residues. Trimming shortened V by 3 bases and J by 7 bases, and 22 bases separated the two germline ends. Germline V lookup: CDR1 SGDLS, CDR2 YYNGEE. The CDR3 sequence is CASSDSTSRGGGGYTF. As DNA, the CDR3 is TGTGCCAGCAGCGATTCTACGAGCCGGGGAGGAGGTGGCTACACCTTC.

The rearrangement uses TRBV10-3 and TRBJ2-7; 7 nucleotides match TRBD1. Per the germline V gene, CDR1 is ENHRY and CDR2 is SYGVKD. The ends lost 8 bases at V and 3 bases at J; junction bases unmatched: 13. This CDR3 is built from 15 residues. The CDR3 loop is CAISEGVTGRYEQYF. The CDR3, as DNA: TGTGCCATCTCCGAGGGGGTGACAGGGCGCTACGAGCAGTACTTC.

V and J are TRBV4-2 and TRBJ1-2, with D hard to call. The CDR3 contains 15 residues. Trimming shortened V by 1 base and J by 1 base, and 10 bases separated the two germline ends. Germline V gives CDR1 LGHNA, CDR2 YNFKEQ. The CDR3 DNA reads as TGTGCCAGCAGCCAAGTAGGAGACCTTAACTATGGCTACACCTTC. Translation: CASSQVGDLNYGYTF.

Of note for this clone: The sample holds other DNA sequences that translate to the same CDR3. The gene calls are TRBV5-1 and TRBJ1-2; D is perhaps TRBD1 (6 bases). V lost 4 bases and J lost 2, with 12 bases in between. The CDR3 spans 14 residues. Germline V gene data show CDR1 as SGHRS and CDR2 as YFSETQ. The CDR3 DNA reads as TGCGCCAGCAGCCCCAGGACAGACAACTATGGCTACACCTTC. Translation gives CASSPRTDNYGYTF.

V and J are TRBV29-1 and TRBJ2-3; TRBD2 is a possible D gene (6 bases). Trimming took off 4 bases at V and 4 bases at J, with 18 bases between the two ends. Germline lookup yields CDR1 SQVTM and CDR2 ANQGSEA. This CDR3 is built from 15 residues. CDR3 sequence: CSVVMGGLSSDTQYF. For the CDR3, the DNA is TGCAGCGTTGTAATGGGAGGCTTATCCTCAGATACGCAGTATTTT.

The rearrangement uses TRBV18 and TRBJ1-3; 7 positions match TRBD1. Trimming at V came to 2 bases and at J to 4 bases, leaving 8 bases not matched to a gene. CDR3 length: 16 residues. CDR1 is KGHSH, CDR2 LQKENI, per germline. DNA of the CDR3: TGTGCCAGCTCACCAACGACAGGGATAACAGGAAACACCATATATTTT. This codes for CASSPTTGITGNTIYF.

To note about this clone: Other DNA sequences of this sample code for an identical CDR3. The chain has TRBV3-1 (or the pseudogene TRBV3-2) and TRBJ2-5; D not certain. The length of the CDR3 is 13 residues. Trimming shortened V by 1 base and J by 2 bases, and 5 bases separated the two germline ends. The germline V gene has CDR1 LGHDT and CDR2 YNNKEL (reference sequence). The CDR3 DNA follows: TGTGCCAGCAGCCAAGCCCGGCAAGAGACCCAGTACTTC. This sequence encodes CASSQARQETQYF.

The rearrangement uses TRBV5-1 and TRBJ2-1, with 10 nucleotides matching TRBD2. The germline gives CDR1 SGHRS, CDR2 YFSETQ. CDR3 length: 16 residues. V shed 4 bases and J 5 bases; nucleotides not matched to a gene: 9. DNA of the CDR3: TGCGCCAGCAGCAGCCTAGCGGGGGCCTCGAACAATGAGCAGTTCTTC. This codes for CASSSLAGASNNEQFF.

In its sample, this clone ranks as medium-sized. V is TRBV27 and J is TRBJ2-3; 9 nucleotides line up with TRBD2. The trim removed 3 bases at V and 3 bases at J, leaving 16 bases unmatched. CDR1 and CDR2 from the germline V gene are MNHEY and SMNVEV (reference sequence). The CDR3 loop spans 19 amino acids. Written as DNA, the CDR3 is TGTGCCAGCAGTTTTAGGGTAATAGCGGGGGCGTTGGGTACAGATACGCAGTATTTT. It codes for CASSFRVIAGALGTDTQYF.